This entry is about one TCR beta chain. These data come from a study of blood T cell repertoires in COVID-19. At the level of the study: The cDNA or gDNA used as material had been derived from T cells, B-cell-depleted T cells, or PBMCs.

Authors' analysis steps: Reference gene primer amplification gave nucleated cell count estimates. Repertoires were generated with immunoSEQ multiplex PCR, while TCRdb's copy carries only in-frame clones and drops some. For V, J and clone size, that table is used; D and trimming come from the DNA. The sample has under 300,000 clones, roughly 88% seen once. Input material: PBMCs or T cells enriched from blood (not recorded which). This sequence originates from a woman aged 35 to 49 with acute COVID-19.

CDR3 in DNA: TGTGCCACCGCCTACCCAGGGGCGCTTGGCTACACCTTC. It translates to CATAYPGALGYTF. The chain uses TRBV28 and TRBJ1-2; TRBD1 might be the D (6 bases). V was clipped by 10 bases and J by 7 bases, with 19 bases between them. The CDR3 sequence is 13 residues long. CDR1 is MDHEN, CDR2 SYDVKM, per germline.